This TCR beta chain was obtained from a study of blood T cell repertoires in COVID-19. Looking at the study overall: COVID-19 samples, acute and convalescent, were from the United States, Italy and Spain. From T cells, B-cell-depleted T cells, or PBMCs came the material, which was cDNA or gDNA.

CDR1 and CDR2 (germline): LGHNA, YSLEER. Deletions cut 0 bases from V and 4 bases from J, with 12 bases between. CDR3 length equals 16 residues. Study processing details: Reference gene primer amplification in the assay estimated nucleated cell counts. Produced via immunoSEQ multiplex PCR; TCRdb's table is partial and in-frame only. That table is the source of V, J and clone size, and D and trimming were worked out from the DNA. Here the sample spans 150,000 to 200,000 clones, over 80% being singletons. The sample taken for sequencing was peripheral blood. The V call is TRBV4-3, the J call TRBJ2-2; a possible D gene is TRBD1 (5 bases). The TCR was taken from a woman in her forties or fifties with acute or convalescent COVID-19. CDR3 region: CASSQDLRGLTGELFF. For the CDR3, the DNA is TGCGCCAGCAGCCAAGATCTTAGGGGCCTCACCGGGGAGCTGTTTTTT.